This T cell receptor (beta chain) was sequenced for a study of post-analysis software for immune sequencing data (dated by TCRdb to between 2014 and 2017). Some background on the complete study: Disease courses on record covered relapsing-remitting, secondary progressive and progressive-relapsing multiple sclerosis, though some patients had no subtype annotation. A subset of samples was prepared in parallel using single-end sample barcoding, then pooled and co-amplified after Illumina adapter ligation. Patient repertoires were compared against 11 to 12 previously published healthy control repertoires from donors aged 6 to 25 years. Broader findings and caveats from the paper: Roughly 5 TRBV segments, including TRBV5-6, TRBV5-1 and TRBV20-1, were significantly more frequent in patients than controls. Direct clustering with F measure revealed strong co-clustering of samples prepared in the same batch, which led to a batch-effect correction. The control group was slightly older than the multiple sclerosis patient group. Significantly lower normalized Chao1 diversity was found in multiple sclerosis patients than in controls, suggesting substantial peripheral T-cell clonal expansion.

Reading the germline V gene gives CDR1 MGHDK and CDR2 SYGVNS. Trimming removed 2 bases from V and 9 bases from J, leaving 5 bases between the germline ends. Counted from cysteine to phenylalanine, this CDR3 has 10 amino acids. Only the CDR3 DNA is retained, 30 bases long and in frame from the first base. This clonotype was counted between two and nine times. This clone's antigen is unknown. Per-nucleotide qualities are absent, and no much larger clonotype sits a single base away. Library method: PCR. This sample was sequenced with an Illumina HiSeq 2500. Unique molecular identifiers were incorporated into TCR beta cDNA libraries to reduce PCR and sequencing biases. Every 1 to 10 million input T cells yielded approximately 500,000 cDNA molecules, meaning each molecule approximated one T cell. The patient libraries were prepared and sequenced with the same protocol used for the earlier healthy control dataset. Within a given batch, samples were prepared together, multiplexed and sequenced on the same HiSeq lane. In the original analysis: MIGEC was used to process the raw barcoded reads, and molecular identifier groups with only a single read were discarded before consensus assembly and CDR3 extraction. Clonotype tables were post-analysed with VDJtools, and diversity was normalized by down-sampling all datasets to the smallest sample size. In repertoire overlap clustering, CDR3 amino acid sequences, but not nucleotide sequences, were matched to correct batch-related cross-sample contamination. TCRdb reworked the public reads: Q25 trimming with fastp, MiXCR clone assembly, productive beta chains retained. Each entry merges the rows of one CDR3 protein and shows their most common DNA and genes. The V and J calls here are based on TCRdb, not the publication. This sample holds 150,000 or so distinct CDR3 sequences; around 36% were observed only once. Under 30% of the sample is held by the ten biggest clonotypes.

What the time point label conveys for this sample: second blood draw from one MS patient after hematopoietic stem cell transplantation. To demonstrate the VDJtools post-analysis software, TCR beta repertoires were profiled from the peripheral blood of over ten young patients with multiple sclerosis. The multiple sclerosis patients were children and adolescents between roughly 6 and 16 years of age. This TCR was recovered from a girl aged 5-17 years with multiple sclerosis. Donor details come from another sample of the same person, matched by shared clones. Specimen: blood, collected after autologous hematopoietic stem cell transplantation. The chain is encoded by TRBV25-1 joined to TRBJ2-7; no D gene call is confident. The CDR3 reads as follows: CASSEGRQYF. The DNA sequence is TGTGCCAGCAGTGAAGGTCGGCAGTACTTC.